This entry is about one TCR beta chain. Its antigen is undetermined. Profiling relied on immunoSEQ multiplex PCR, and the TCRdb table lists in-frame clones only, not all of them. The sample includes tens of thousands of clones, around 90% of them seen just once. These data originate in a study of OX40 agonist ivuxolimab in advanced cancers. Study details: Dose-escalation patients had hepatocellular carcinoma, melanoma, renal cell or head and neck cancer. Among those enrolled, mean age was 60 years (range about 23 to 85) and 70% to 85% were male. Three patients had partial responses: one hepatocellular carcinoma, two cutaneous melanoma.

This CDR3 has 13 amino acids. V dropped 4 bases and J dropped 6; count of bases not matched to a gene: 4. CDR1 MDHEN and CDR2 SYDVKM come from the germline V gene. Study-wide points: Nonresponders included some who also had low normalized T-cell clonal expansion.

This chain uses TRBV28 with TRBJ2-7; TRBD1 matches at 9 bases. The sequence was obtained from an adult with an advanced solid tumor such as melanoma, head and neck, liver or kidney cancer. Sequenced material: CD4+ or CD8+ T cells sorted from blood, taken in a trial of the OX40 agonist ivuxolimab. CDR3 in amino acids: CASSSGQGREQYF. Written as DNA, the CDR3 is TGTGCCAGCAGTTCGGGACAGGGACGCGAGCAGTACTTC.